This is a list of T cell receptor beta chains from one sample in a study of blood T cell repertoires in COVID-19. Libraries were prepared by immunoSEQ multiplex PCR; TCRdb keeps only in-frame clonotypes and omits some of them. The sample lists under 150,000 clones, roughly 80% occurring once. Source material: peripheral blood. These receptors were taken from a man in his 70s with acute or convalescent COVID-19. Each CDR3 is given with its conserved first and last residue. D genes are given only for firm matches. The size entry is marked missing in some rows and otherwise reads once, few, many or a size class.

V gene,J gene,clone size,D gene,CDR3 DNA,CDR3 protein
TRBV13,TRBJ1-1,NA,NA,TGTGCCAGCAGCTTGACAGATACGGCCACTGAAGCTTTCTTT,CASSLTDTATEAFF
TRBV18,TRBJ1-4,NA,NA,TGTGCCAGCTCCCTCTATAATGAAAAACTGTTTTTT,CASSLYNEKLFF
TRBV3-1/TRBV3-2,TRBJ2-5,NA,NA,TGTGCCAGCAGCCAAGGGCGGCCCCGCGGGGTGGAGACCCAGTACTTC,CASSQGRPRGVETQYF
TRBV18,TRBJ2-1,few,NA,TGTGCCAGCTCGCCTCTGAGCTCCTACAATGAGCAGTTCTTC,CASSPLSSYNEQFF
TRBV24-1,TRBJ2-7,NA,TRBD2,TGTGCCACCAGTGACCCTAGCGGCGGGCACGAGCAGTACTTC,CATSDPSGGHEQYF
TRBV6-5,TRBJ1-3,NA,NA,TGTGCCAGCACCCGCTCTGGAAACACCATATATTTT,CASTRSGNTIYF
TRBV19,TRBJ2-3,NA,TRBD2,TGTGCCAGTAGTCCCCGACTGGGACTAGCGGGGAGGGATACGCAGTATTTT,CASSPRLGLAGRDTQYF
TRBV5-1,TRBJ2-2,NA,NA,TGCGCCAGCAGCTTGGAGTTGGGGGCCAGATATAGCGGGGAGCTGTTTTTT,CASSLELGARYSGELFF
TRBV5-5,TRBJ1-4,many,NA,TGTGCCAGCAGCCAGATCTACTATGACGAAAAACTGTTTTTT,CASSQIYYDEKLFF
TRBV3-1/TRBV3-2,TRBJ2-5,many,NA,TGTGCCAGCAGCCAAGTGCGTCCCCCTGGGACCCAGTACTTC,CASSQVRPPGTQYF